This T cell receptor (beta chain) appears in the sequencing data of a study of metastatic and nonmetastatic thyroid tumors. About the study: Repertoires were compared across blood and tumor or nodule tissue from malignant and benign thyroid patients. Study-wide results and caveats: Reports indicated that malignant thyroid tumors showed significantly higher TCR beta diversity than benign nodules did, in blood and tumor.

The trim removed 1 base at V and 9 bases at J, leaving 4 bases unmatched. The CDR3 is 13 amino acids. The germline gives CDR1 MNHNS, CDR2 SASEGT. Original methodology: A papillary thyroid cancer distant-metastasis classifier was built from CDR3 differences across clinicopathological groups. TCRdb recomputed clones from the PCR reads via MiXCR. Here the V and J calls rest on TCRdb's processing, not on the authors' analysis. Of over 20,000 clones detected, less than 15% appear once; the ten largest clones hold approximately 6.2%. By sample fraction, this clone is medium-sized. Its matching antigen is unknown. Nobody among the patients had been given any treatment before thyroid surgery.

The TCR comes from a male donor with papillary thyroid cancer or a benign thyroid nodule (not recorded which). Some clones in this sample may be carry-over from other donors' samples. Sequencing was performed on blood. The chain recombines TRBV6-1 with TRBJ1-2, with 8 bases aligning to TRBD1. The CDR3, as DNA: TGTGCCAGCAGTGAAGGGGACAGGCCAAGCTACACCTTC. Its translation: CASSEGDRPSYTF.